A single sample gave rise to the 25 T cell receptor beta chains below, sequenced in a study of TIL therapy for anti-PD-1-resistant metastatic lung cancer listed by TCRdb under 2021. The immunoSEQ v3 hsTCRB kit was used to amplify TCR beta CDR3 regions from genomic DNA through bias-controlled multiplex PCR. The table was pulled from immuneACCESS by TCRdb, which kept in-frame rearrangements only. Such tables lose some clones; where checked, under half of the loss comes from unresolved V genes, and the rest has no known cause. Within this sample are approximately 95,000 clones, with roughly 65% of them counted one time only. Approximately 11% of the sample is held by the ten biggest clonotypes. The time point label corresponds to: pre-treatment sample, taken before nivolumab and TIL therapy. Baseline tumor samples were excised metastases, mostly pleural nodules or supraclavicular lymph nodes, from the same resection used to grow TIL.

The source was tumor tissue, collected at baseline. The receptor source for this set is a person aged 25 to 79 with non-small cell lung cancer.

The chain recombines TRBV28 with TRBJ2-4; tentatively, D is TRBD1 or TRBD2 (5 bases each). CDR3 length: 14 amino acids. The V gene lost 3 bases and the J gene lost 7 bases, with 13 bases spanning the gap. Per the germline V gene, CDR1 is MDHEN and CDR2 is SYDVKM. CDR3 sequence reads: CASSFEGRVNIQYF. The CDR3 region has the DNA TGTGCCAGCAGTTTCGAGGGGCGGGTGAACATTCAGTACTTC.

This rearrangement joins TRBV11-2 to TRBJ2-1, with 7 bases aligning to TRBD2. The CDR3 runs to 13 residues. Trimming took 10 bases from V and 6 from J; bases not matched to a gene: 9. Germline CDR1 SGHAT, CDR2 FQNNGV. CDR3 loop: CATRGRGSNEQFF. CDR3 DNA: TGTGCCACCCGCGGGCGGGGGAGCAATGAGCAGTTCTTC.

Written as DNA, the CDR3 is TGTGCCACCAGTGATCTCACCGGGACAGGGGATCGAGGTGAGCAGTTCTTC. Translated: CATSDLTGTGDRGEQFF. The chain carries TRBV24-1 and TRBJ2-1; 10 nucleotides align to TRBD1. In germline, CDR1 is KGHDR, CDR2 SFDVKD. After removal of 3 bases from V and 9 bases from J, the junction contained 13 bases not matched to a gene. The CDR3 totals 17 residues.

The chain links TRBV5-5 to TRBJ1-2; TRBD1 is a possible D gene (6 bases). In germline, CDR1 is SGHKS, CDR2 YYEKEE (reference sequence). The CDR3 loop spans 14 amino acids. V shed 3 bases and J shed 2 bases, with 11 bases lying between them. As DNA, the CDR3 is TGTGCCAGCAGCTACCCAGGGGACAACTATGGCTACACCTTC. Its translation: CASSYPGDNYGYTF.

V is TRBV7-9 and J is TRBJ2-5; maybe TRBD1 (6 bases). Trimming took off 6 bases at V and 5 bases at J, with 19 bases between the two ends. Germline V gene data show CDR1 as SEHNR and CDR2 as FQNEAQ (reference sequence). This CDR3 has 15 amino acids. The CDR3 is CASRLMDSLGETQYF. The DNA for the CDR3 is TGTGCCAGCAGATTGATGGACAGCCTGGGCGAGACCCAGTACTTC.

The table lists this clone with a few counts. This chain joins TRBV11-3 and TRBJ2-4; TRBD2 is a possible D gene (5 bases). This CDR3 contains 17 residues. Germline loops: CDR1 SGHNT, CDR2 YENEEA. The V and J ends lost 3 bases and 4 bases respectively, with 19 bases between them. CDR3 in DNA: TGTGCCAGCAGCTTGGGTACGGGCGGCGGCGGGAAAAACATTCAGTACTTC. Its protein is CASSLGTGGGGKNIQYF.

V usage is TRBV28 and J usage is TRBJ1-5; D remains unclear. CDR1 and CDR2 from the germline V gene are MDHEN and SYDVKM. With 6 bases removed from V and 0 bases from J, the gap between germline ends came to 9 bases. CDR3 length equals 14 residues. The CDR3 DNA reads as TGTGCCAGCAGGATCGAGTTTAGCAATCAGCCCCAGCATTTT. Its translation is CASRIEFSNQPQHF.

J is TRBJ2-7 and V is TRBV3-1 (or the pseudogene TRBV3-2); D is ambiguous. This CDR3 has 14 amino acids. CDR1 LGHDT and CDR2 YNNKEL come from the germline V gene (reference sequence). V was clipped by 0 bases and J by 2 bases, with 8 bases between them. CDR3 coding DNA: TGTGCCAGCAGCCAAGATACACAAACCTACGAGCAGTACTTC. This translates into CASSQDTQTYEQYF.

The chain links TRBV4-2 to TRBJ2-5; 8 nucleotides line up with TRBD2. The CDR3 covers 17 residues. V trimming: 0 bases; J trimming: 1 base; junction bases outside the gene matches: 7. Germline V gene data show CDR1 as LGHNA and CDR2 as YNFKEQ. The CDR3 region has the DNA TGTGCCAGCAGCCAAGATGGCGGCCTAGCGGGCCAAGAGACCCAGTACTTC. Its protein is CASSQDGGLAGQETQYF.

CDR3 nucleotide sequence: TGCGCCAGCAGCCAACTCATGCCGGGCCTCGGGGACACCATATATTTT. Protein sequence: CASSQLMPGLGDTIYF. The chain joins TRBV4-1 to TRBJ1-3; no clear D gene. The germline gives CDR1 MGHRA, CDR2 YSYEKL. Trimming took off 2 bases at V and 8 bases at J, with 19 bases between the two ends. This CDR3 is built from 16 residues.

The chain joins TRBV2 to TRBJ2-1, with 12 bases that match TRBD2. The V gene end was trimmed by 9 bases and the J gene end by 6 bases; junction bases not matched to a gene: 6. This CDR3 comprises 14 residues. Per the germline V gene, CDR1 is SNHLY and CDR2 is FYNNEI. As DNA, the CDR3 is TGTGCCAGTCCGACTAGCGGGAGATCCAATGAGCAGTTCTTC. Translating gives CASPTSGRSNEQFF.

The chain joins TRBV7-2 to TRBJ1-5; unclear D gene. V was clipped by 1 base and J by 4 bases, with 5 bases between them. This CDR3 is 13 amino acids long. Germline CDR1 and CDR2: SGHTA and FQGNSA. Here the CDR3 DNA reads TGTGCCAGCAGCTTAGGCACAAATCAGCCCCAGCATTTT. Translating gives CASSLGTNQPQHF.

The genes are TRBV27 and TRBJ2-1, with 9 bases aligning to TRBD2. Trimming removed 8 bases from V and 6 bases from J; junction bases left unmatched: 11. CDR1 MNHEY and CDR2 SMNVEV come from the germline V gene (reference sequence). This CDR3 comprises 15 residues. CDR3 bases: TGTGCCAGCCTGGAGGCGGGGGGGTCGAGCAATGAGCAGTTCTTC. It yields the protein CASLEAGGSSNEQFF.

This clone has a handful of counts. This chain joins TRBV5-4 and TRBJ1-6; D remains ambiguous. The V gene's germline CDR1 is SGHNT and CDR2 YYREEE (reference sequence). The CDR3 sequence is 15 residues long. Trimming left V 0 bases short and J 9 bases short, with 13 bases between. The CDR3: CASSLDQALSSPLHF. CDR3 coding DNA: TGTGCCAGCAGCTTGGATCAGGCCCTTAGTTCACCCCTCCACTTT.

The chain joins TRBV10-3 to TRBJ1-2; a weak D match, TRBD1 (5 bases). The CDR3 sequence is 13 residues long. The V gene's germline CDR1 is ENHRY and CDR2 SYGVKD. With 5 bases removed from V and 3 bases from J, the gap between germline ends came to 10 bases. In DNA, the CDR3 is TGTGCCATCAGTTTTGAGACAGACTATGGCTACACCTTC. It encodes CAISFETDYGYTF.

This chain links TRBV11-2 with TRBJ1-2; D is unclear. The CDR3 length is 11 residues. Trimming took 6 bases from V and 6 from J, leaving 8 bases between them. Germline V gives CDR1 SGHAT, CDR2 FQNNGV. The CDR3 spells CASRAGDGYTF. The CDR3 DNA follows: TGTGCCAGCAGGGCCGGGGATGGCTACACCTTC.

The rearrangement uses TRBV11-2 and TRBJ2-1, with D possibly matching TRBD2 (5 bases). The V gene's germline CDR1 is SGHAT and CDR2 FQNNGV. This CDR3 region has 16 residues. Between the trimmed V and J ends, which lost 1 base and 0 bases, there was a span of 10 bases. CDR3 sequence (DNA): TGTGCCAGCAGCTTAGTAGCGACGAGCTCCTACAATGAGCAGTTCTTC. Protein sequence: CASSLVATSSYNEQFF. The full variable domain, rest sourced from reference TRBV11-2 and TRBJ2-1, is EAGVAQSPRYKIIEKRQSVAFWCNPISGHATLYWYQQILGQGPKLLIQFQNNGVVDDSQLPKDRFSAERLKGVDSTLKIQPAKLEDSAVYLCASSLVATSSYNEQFFGPGTRLTVL.

V gene TRBV7-9 combines with J gene TRBJ2-2, with D possibly TRBD1 on 6 matching bases. The CDR3 spans 16 residues. Germline assignment: CDR1 SEHNR and CDR2 FQNEAQ (reference sequence). V lost 5 bases and J 1 base, leaving 14 bases between the germline ends. The CDR3 DNA follows: TGTGCCAGCAGCAGCCGGGACACCTTGAACACCGGGGAGCTGTTTTTT. This sequence encodes CASSSRDTLNTGELFF.

The V and J genes are TRBV5-8 and TRBJ2-3; D gene ambiguous. The germline CDR1 and CDR2 sequences are SGHTS and YDEGEE. CDR3 length equals 10 residues. Written as DNA, the CDR3 is TGTGACCAAGAGGCAGATACGCAGTATTTT. Translation gives CDQEADTQYF.

V is TRBV4-2 and J is TRBJ2-3, with D perhaps given as TRBD1 or TRBD2 (5 bases each). Germline V gene data show CDR1 as LGHNA and CDR2 as YNFKEQ. CDR3 length equals 18 residues. Trimming took 0 bases from V and 1 from J, leaving 17 bases between them. CDR3 region: CASSQDKGRGVGTDTQYF. CDR3 DNA sequence: TGTGCCAGCAGCCAAGATAAGGGGCGAGGGGTCGGCACAGATACGCAGTATTTT.

The V call is TRBV10-2, the J call TRBJ2-1, with 8 bases identical to TRBD2. J was trimmed by 0 bases and V by 8 bases; bases with no gene match: 15. Germline loops: CDR1 WSHSY, CDR2 SAAADI. The CDR3 runs 18 residues. This CDR3 reads CASYGLSGSGSSYNEQFF. In DNA form, the CDR3 reads TGCGCCAGCTATGGACTAAGCGGGAGTGGTAGCTCCTACAATGAGCAGTTCTTC.

The V and J genes are TRBV6-1 and TRBJ2-5; 8 nucleotides agree with TRBD2. Germline V gene sequence: CDR1 MNHNS, CDR2 SASEGT. The CDR3 runs to 16 residues. With V trimmed by 0 bases and J by 1 base, 4 bases remained unmatched. In DNA, the CDR3 is TGTGCCAGCAGTGAAGCGCGGGGGGCCTCCCAAGAGACCCAGTACTTC. This codes for CASSEARGASQETQYF.

This clone has just one count. The chain uses TRBV30 and TRBJ2-1, with TRBD1 matching 7 bases. The CDR3 loop spans 12 amino acids. V gave up 5 bases and J gave up 6 bases; unmatched junction bases: 4. CDR1 is GTSNPN and CDR2 is SVGIG in the germline V gene (reference sequence). The CDR3 sequence: CAWERQGNEQFF. The CDR3 bases are TGTGCCTGGGAGAGACAGGGCAATGAGCAGTTCTTC.

V gene TRBV6-6 combines with J gene TRBJ2-3, with 10 bases aligning to TRBD2. V was clipped by 5 bases and J by 4 bases; unmatched bases: 9. Germline V gene data show CDR1 as MNHNY and CDR2 as SVGAGI (reference sequence). CDR3 length: 16 amino acids. The CDR3, as DNA: TGTGCCAGCAGTCCCGCCGGGACTAGCGTTGCAGATACGCAGTATTTT. Amino acid sequence: CASSPAGTSVADTQYF.

The chain links TRBV3-1 (or the pseudogene TRBV3-2) to TRBJ2-7; D not certain. Germline values: CDR1 LGHDT, CDR2 YNNKEL (reference sequence). The CDR3 runs 12 residues. V shed 2 bases and J shed 0 bases, with 2 bases lying between them. CDR3 coding DNA: TGTGCCAGCAGCCAAAGCTCCTACGAGCAGTACTTC. As protein: CASSQSSYEQYF.